Listed below are T cell receptor beta chains from one sample, sequenced in a study of CD8 T cells in ankylosing spondylitis. TCRdb re-called the 5' RACE reads through MiXCR, storing one row per CDR3 protein. The sample records 80,000 to 100,000 distinct CDR3 sequences, 8.5% to 9% being singletons. The specimen sequenced was blood, either unsorted or a sorted T cell fraction (not recorded which). These receptors were obtained from a male donor with ankylosing spondylitis or in good health (not recorded which). Both conserved end residues are part of each CDR3. D genes are given only for firm matches. Clone size is given as once, few, many or a size class.

d_call	v_call	clone_size	j_call	cdr3_aa	cdr3_nt
-	TRBV7-2	many	TRBJ1-1	CASSPDRARVTEAFF	TGTGCCAGCAGCCCAGACCGGGCGCGAGTCACTGAAGCTTTCTTT
TRBD2	TRBV10-3	many	TRBJ2-1	CAISGRTSGGRLLNEQFF	TGTGCCATCAGTGGAAGGACTAGCGGGGGCCGATTACTCAATGAGCAGTTCTTC
-	TRBV29-1	many	TRBJ1-4	CSVGLPGRVNEKLFF	TGCAGCGTTGGACTCCCTGGGAGGGTTAATGAAAAACTGTTTTTT
TRBD1	TRBV19	many	TRBJ2-1	CASSIRGQREQFF	TGTGCCAGTAGTATTCGGGGACAGAGAGAGCAGTTCTTC
-	TRBV29-1	many	TRBJ1-1	CSVEDQGKGSEAFF	TGCAGCGTTGAAGATCAGGGTAAGGGCTCTGAAGCTTTCTTT
-	TRBV12-3/TRBV12-4	many	TRBJ1-6	CASSSPNSPLHF	TGTGCCAGCAGTTCTCCTAATTCACCCCTCCACTTT
-	TRBV5-1	many	TRBJ2-2	CASSPRTATNTGELFF	TGCGCCAGCAGCCCACGGACAGCAACGAACACCGGGGAGCTGTTTTTT
TRBD1	TRBV12-3/TRBV12-4	many	TRBJ1-2	CASRLTRQGVAYGYTF	TGTGCCAGCAGACTTACTCGACAGGGAGTGGCCTATGGCTACACCTTC
-	TRBV3-1	many	TRBJ2-5	CASSEQGRGETQYF	TGTGCCAGCAGCGAACAGGGTAGGGGTGAGACCCAGTACTTC
TRBD1	TRBV7-3	many	TRBJ1-4	CASSLRFFGTANEKLFF	TGTGCCAGCAGCTTAAGGTTTTTCGGGACAGCTAATGAAAAACTGTTTTTT